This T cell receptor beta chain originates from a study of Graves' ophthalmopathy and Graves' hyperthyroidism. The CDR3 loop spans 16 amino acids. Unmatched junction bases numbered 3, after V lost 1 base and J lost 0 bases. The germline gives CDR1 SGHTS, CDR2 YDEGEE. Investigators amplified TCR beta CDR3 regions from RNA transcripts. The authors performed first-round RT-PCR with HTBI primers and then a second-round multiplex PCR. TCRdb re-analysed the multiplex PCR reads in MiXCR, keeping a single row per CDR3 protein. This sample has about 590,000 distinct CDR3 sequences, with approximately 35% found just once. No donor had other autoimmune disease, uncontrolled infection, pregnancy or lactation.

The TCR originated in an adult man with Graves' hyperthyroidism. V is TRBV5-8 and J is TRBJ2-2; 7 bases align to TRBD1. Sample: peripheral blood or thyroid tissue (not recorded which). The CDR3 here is CASSLSGTANTGELFF. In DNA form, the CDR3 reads TGTGCCAGCAGCTTGTCCGGGACAGCGAACACCGGGGAGCTGTTTTTT.